This T cell receptor beta chain was obtained from a study of CD8 T cells in ankylosing spondylitis. The sample holds many counts of this clonotype. Antigen unknown. TCRdb itself ran the 5' RACE reads through MiXCR, one entry per CDR3 protein. The table has around 490,000 distinct CDR3 sequences, roughly 5% seen once; the top ten hold roughly 3.5%. Trimming stripped 3 bases from V and 6 bases from J, with 12 bases between. CDR3 length: 13 residues. Germline lookup yields CDR1 DFQATT and CDR2 SNEGSKA (reference sequence). Notes on the study in general: As reported, disease-linked clones showed significant enrichment in matched ankylosing spondylitis synovial fluid. Seemingly distinctive of ankylosing spondylitis blood was a TCR beta motif formed by eight highly homologous variants.

The J gene is TRBJ2-1, the V gene TRBV20-1; D gene ambiguous. The receptor comes from a male donor with ankylosing spondylitis. Sequenced material: blood, either unsorted or a sorted T cell fraction (not recorded which). The CDR3 DNA reads TGCAGTGCTAGGAGCGCCTCGGTCAATGAGCAGTTCTTC. Translation gives CSARSASVNEQFF.